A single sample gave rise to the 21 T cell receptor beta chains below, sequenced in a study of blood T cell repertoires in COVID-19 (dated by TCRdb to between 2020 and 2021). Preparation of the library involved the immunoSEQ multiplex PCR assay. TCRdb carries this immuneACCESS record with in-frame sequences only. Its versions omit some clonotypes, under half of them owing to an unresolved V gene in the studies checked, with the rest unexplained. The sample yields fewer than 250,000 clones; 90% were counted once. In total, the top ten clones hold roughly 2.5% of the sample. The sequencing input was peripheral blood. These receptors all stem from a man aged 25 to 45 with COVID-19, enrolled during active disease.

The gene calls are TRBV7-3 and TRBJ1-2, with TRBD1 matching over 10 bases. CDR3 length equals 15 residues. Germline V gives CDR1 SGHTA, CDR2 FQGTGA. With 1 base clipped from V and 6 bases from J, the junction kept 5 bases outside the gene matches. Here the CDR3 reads CASSLRDRGSDGYTF. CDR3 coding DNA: TGTGCCAGCAGCTTAAGGGACAGGGGAAGTGATGGCTACACCTTC.

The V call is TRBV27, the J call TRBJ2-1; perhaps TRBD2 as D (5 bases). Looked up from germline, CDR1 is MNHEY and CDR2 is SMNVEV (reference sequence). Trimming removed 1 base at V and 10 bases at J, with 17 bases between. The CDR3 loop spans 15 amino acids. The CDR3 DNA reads TGTGCCAGCAGTTTATTGAGGGCTGGGGTTGAGGAGCAGTTCTTC. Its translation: CASSLLRAGVEEQFF.

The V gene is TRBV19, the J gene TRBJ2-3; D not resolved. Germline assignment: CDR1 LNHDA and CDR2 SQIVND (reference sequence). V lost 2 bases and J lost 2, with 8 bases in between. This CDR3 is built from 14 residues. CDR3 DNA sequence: TGTGCCAGTAGTATAACCAGAAACACAGATACGCAGTATTTT. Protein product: CASSITRNTDTQYF. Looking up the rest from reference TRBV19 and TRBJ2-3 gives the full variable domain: DGGITQSPKYLFRKEGQNVTLSCEQNLNHDAMYWYRQDPGQGLRLIYYSQIVNDFQKGDIAEGYSVSREKKESFPLTVTSAQKNPTAFYLCASSITRNTDTQYFGPGTRLTVL.

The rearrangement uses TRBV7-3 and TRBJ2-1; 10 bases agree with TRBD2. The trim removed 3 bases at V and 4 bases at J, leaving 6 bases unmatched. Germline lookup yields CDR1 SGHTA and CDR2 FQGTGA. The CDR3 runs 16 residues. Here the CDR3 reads CASSFSSGRPYNEQFF. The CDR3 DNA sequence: TGTGCCAGCAGCTTCTCTAGCGGGAGACCTTACAATGAGCAGTTCTTC.

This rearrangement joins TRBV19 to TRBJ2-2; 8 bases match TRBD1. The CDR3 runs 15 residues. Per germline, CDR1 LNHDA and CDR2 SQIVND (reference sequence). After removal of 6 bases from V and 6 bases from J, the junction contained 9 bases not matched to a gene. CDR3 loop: CASRGTQGASGELFF. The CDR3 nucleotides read TGTGCCAGTAGAGGGACCCAGGGGGCGTCCGGGGAGCTGTTTTTT.

The CDR3 nucleotides are TGTGCCAGTAGTATAGTACAGGGGGACTATGGCTACACCTTC. Residues: CASSIVQGDYGYTF. J is TRBJ1-2 and V is TRBV19; 8 nucleotides agree with TRBD1. CDR1 and CDR2 from the germline V gene are LNHDA and SQIVND (reference sequence). The CDR3 is 14 residues long. The V and J ends lost 1 base and 3 bases, in that order; junction bases with no gene match: 1.

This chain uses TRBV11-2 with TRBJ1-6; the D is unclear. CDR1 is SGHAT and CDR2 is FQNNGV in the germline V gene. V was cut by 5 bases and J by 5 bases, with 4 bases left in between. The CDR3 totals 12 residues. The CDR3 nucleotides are TGTGCCAGCAGCGTTAATAATTCACCCCTCCACTTT. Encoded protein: CASSVNNSPLHF.

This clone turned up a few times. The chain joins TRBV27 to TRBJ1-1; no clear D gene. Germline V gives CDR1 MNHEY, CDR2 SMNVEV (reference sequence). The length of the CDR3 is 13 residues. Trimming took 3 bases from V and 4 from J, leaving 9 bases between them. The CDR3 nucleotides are TGTGCCAGCAGTTTGAGTCGCCTCACTGAAGCTTTCTTT. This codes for CASSLSRLTEAFF.

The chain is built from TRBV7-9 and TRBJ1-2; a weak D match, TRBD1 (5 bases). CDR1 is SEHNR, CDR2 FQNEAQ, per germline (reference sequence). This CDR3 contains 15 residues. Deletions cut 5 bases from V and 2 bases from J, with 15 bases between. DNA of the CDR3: TGTGCCAGCAGCCGGTCTCTGACAGTGAACTATGGCTACACCTTC. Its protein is CASSRSLTVNYGYTF.

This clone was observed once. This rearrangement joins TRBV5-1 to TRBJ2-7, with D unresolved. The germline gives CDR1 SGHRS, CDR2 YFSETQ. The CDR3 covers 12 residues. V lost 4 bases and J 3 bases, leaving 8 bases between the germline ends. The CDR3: CASSPQDYEQYF. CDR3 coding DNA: TGCGCCAGCAGCCCCCAGGACTACGAGCAGTACTTC.

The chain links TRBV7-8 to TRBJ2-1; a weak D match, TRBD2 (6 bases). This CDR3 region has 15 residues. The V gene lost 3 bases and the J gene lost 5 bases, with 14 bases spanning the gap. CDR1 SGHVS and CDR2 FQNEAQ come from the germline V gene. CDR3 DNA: TGTGCCAGCAGCTTGGGCAGCGGGCGGAACAATGAGCAGTTCTTC. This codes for CASSLGSGRNNEQFF. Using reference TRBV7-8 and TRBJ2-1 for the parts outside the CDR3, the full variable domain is GAGVSQSPRYKVAKRGQDVALRCDPISGHVSLFWYQQALGQGPEFLTYFQNEAQLDKSGLPSDRFFAERPEGSVSTLKIQRTQQEDSAVYLCASSLGSGRNNEQFFGPGTRLTVL.

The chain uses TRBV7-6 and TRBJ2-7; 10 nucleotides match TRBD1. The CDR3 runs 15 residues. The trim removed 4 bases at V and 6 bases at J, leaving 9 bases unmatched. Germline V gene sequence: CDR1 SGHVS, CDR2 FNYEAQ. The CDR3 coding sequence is TGTGCCAGCAGCTACGGACAGGGGGTGGCGGGCGAGCAGTACTTC. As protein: CASSYGQGVAGEQYF.

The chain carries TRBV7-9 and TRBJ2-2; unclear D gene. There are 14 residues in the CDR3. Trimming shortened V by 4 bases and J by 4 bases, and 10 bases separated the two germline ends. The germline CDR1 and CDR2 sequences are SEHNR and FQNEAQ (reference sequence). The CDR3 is CASSWVGGTGELFF. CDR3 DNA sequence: TGTGCCAGCAGCTGGGTAGGCGGCACCGGGGAGCTGTTTTTT.

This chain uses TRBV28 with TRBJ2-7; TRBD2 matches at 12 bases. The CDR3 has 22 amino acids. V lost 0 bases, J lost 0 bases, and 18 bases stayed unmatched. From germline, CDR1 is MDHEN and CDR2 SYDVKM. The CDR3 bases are TGTGCCAGCAGTTTATGGTTCTTCGAACTAGCGGGAGGCCTTAATAACTCCTACGAGCAGTACTTC. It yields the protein CASSLWFFELAGGLNNSYEQYF.

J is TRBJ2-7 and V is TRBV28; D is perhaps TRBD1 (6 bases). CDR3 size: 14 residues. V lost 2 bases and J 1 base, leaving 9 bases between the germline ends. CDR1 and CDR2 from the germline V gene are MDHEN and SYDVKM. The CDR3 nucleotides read TGTGCCAGCAGTTTAACAGGGTTATCCTACGAGCAGTACTTC. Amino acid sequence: CASSLTGLSYEQYF.

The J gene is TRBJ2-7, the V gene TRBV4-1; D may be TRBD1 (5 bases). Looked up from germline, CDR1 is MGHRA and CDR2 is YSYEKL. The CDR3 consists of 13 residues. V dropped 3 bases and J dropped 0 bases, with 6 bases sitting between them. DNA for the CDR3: TGCGCCAGCAGCCAGGACATCTCCTACGAGCAGTACTTC. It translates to CASSQDISYEQYF.

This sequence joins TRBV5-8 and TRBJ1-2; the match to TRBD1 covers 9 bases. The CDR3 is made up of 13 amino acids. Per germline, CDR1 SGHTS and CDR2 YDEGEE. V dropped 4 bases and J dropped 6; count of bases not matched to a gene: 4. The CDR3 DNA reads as TGTGCCAGCAGCCGGACAGGGGATGATGGCTACACCTTC. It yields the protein CASSRTGDDGYTF.

The CDR3 DNA is TGTGCCAGTAGTATTTCGGGTAGCGGCCTATACGAGCAGTACTTC. This codes for CASSISGSGLYEQYF. The chain joins TRBV19 to TRBJ2-7; the D gene is possibly TRBD2 (6 bases). V lost 3 bases, J lost 4 bases, and 16 bases lay in between. This CDR3 region has 15 residues. Per germline, CDR1 LNHDA and CDR2 SQIVND (reference sequence).

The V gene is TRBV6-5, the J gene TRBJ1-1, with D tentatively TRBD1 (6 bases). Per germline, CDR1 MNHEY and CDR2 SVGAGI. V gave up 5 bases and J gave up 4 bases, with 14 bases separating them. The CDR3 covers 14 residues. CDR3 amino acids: CASSIYRASTEAFF. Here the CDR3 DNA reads TGTGCCAGCAGTATTTACAGGGCCAGCACTGAAGCTTTCTTT.

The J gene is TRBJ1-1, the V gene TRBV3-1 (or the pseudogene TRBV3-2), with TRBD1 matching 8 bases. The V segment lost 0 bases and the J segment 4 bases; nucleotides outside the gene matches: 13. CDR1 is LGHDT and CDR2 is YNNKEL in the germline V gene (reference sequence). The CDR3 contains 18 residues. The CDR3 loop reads CASSQDVRSGQGGTEAFF. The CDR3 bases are TGTGCCAGCAGCCAAGATGTAAGGTCAGGACAGGGCGGCACTGAAGCTTTCTTT.

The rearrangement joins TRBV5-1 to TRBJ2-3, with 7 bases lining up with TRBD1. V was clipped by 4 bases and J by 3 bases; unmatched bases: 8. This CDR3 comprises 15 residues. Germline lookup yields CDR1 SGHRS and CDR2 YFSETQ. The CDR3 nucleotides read TGCGCCAGCAGCATCGGACAGGTGGCTACAGATACGCAGTATTTT. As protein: CASSIGQVATDTQYF.